This TCR beta chain was identified during a study of blood T cells in healthy people across ages. General study points: Age showed a roughly linear inverse relationship with TCR beta diversity per million T cells. Estimated diversity across one million T cells was deemed an underestimate. A conclusive naive versus antigen-experienced comparison was prevented by the unsorted PBMCs.

The trim removed 6 bases at V and 8 bases at J, leaving 12 bases unmatched. Per germline, CDR1 MGHRA and CDR2 YSYEKL. This CDR3 comprises 15 residues. Regarding this clonotype: Its antigen is unknown.

A second PCR, run for roughly 7 to 11 cycles, used a sample-barcoded 5' primer plus a J-beta primer mix. TCRdb re-called the 5' RACE reads with MiXCR, one entry per CDR3 protein. The table lists about a million distinct CDR3 sequences, 51% of them singletons, with about a fifth in the top ten. The chain is built from TRBV4-1 and TRBJ1-4, with 7 bases lining up with TRBD1. This clonotype was obtained from a woman in her sixties in good health. The source material was blood. CDR3 nucleotides: TGCGCCAGCAGAAAAGGGCCCGGGACAGCAGAAAAACTGTTTTTT. Translation: CASRKGPGTAEKLFF.